Listed here is a single TCR beta chain. This receptor's antigen is unknown. Base qualities are not at hand, and no much larger clone is one base apart. Library preparation was by the immunoSEQ multiplex PCR assay. The multiplex PCR relied on a mix of 60 forward primers for TCR Vbeta segments and 13 reverse primers for TCR Jbeta segments. A multiplex PCR assay on genomic DNA amplified the CDR3 region of rearranged TCR beta genes. The amplified TCR beta libraries were sequenced on the Illumina HiSeq System as 87-base-pair reads. The original pipeline was this. A later analysis counted approximately 84 million unique TCR beta chains across the 700 or so repertoires, and around 9.9 million of these chains were shared by at least two donors. Raw reads were error-corrected and collapsed into unique sequences by a nearest-neighbor algorithm in which closely related sequences were merged to remove PCR and sequencing errors. To assign V, D and J gene segments, CDR3 sequences were aligned to IMGT reference sequences. For a sequence to be retained, at least a six-nucleotide match to both a V gene segment and a J gene segment was required. A rearrangement was called productive if the CDR3 had no stop codons and remained in frame with V and J, and every other rearrangement was called non-productive. CDR3 was defined according to IMGT convention as the region running from the second conserved V-encoded cysteine to the conserved J-encoded phenylalanine. The earlier analysis of 550 to 650 of the donors excluded any sequence lacking an unambiguous match to a single V gene segment. In an earlier analysis of several hundred of the donors, V segments were called functional above 56.7% productive rearrangements and were called segregating when the between-donor standard deviation exceeded 5%. A statistical classification framework was built for diagnosing cytomegalovirus status from the catalog of TCR beta chain sequences. In a later analysis, TCR nucleotide sequences were compared against IMGT/GENE-DB human TR gene sequences so that V and J genes could be assigned. Using the TCRdist pipeline, a later analysis assigned CDR3 sequences along with most-parsimonious VDJ recombination scenarios. In a later analysis, every TCR beta chain was defined by the combination of its CDR3 amino acid sequence and its V-gene family, and reads without a unique V-gene family were dropped. To address suspected cross-contamination and a sequencing artifact, a later analysis removed around 600 highly shared, low-generation-probability nucleotide sequences. A later analysis calculated a clonal expansion index for each public chain from normalized within-repertoire ranks of inferred template counts. In a later analysis, generation probabilities were computed with a VDJ recombination model fitted to out-of-frame rearrangements, and the resulting probabilities were checked against IGoR. A later analysis scored TCR-TCR, TCR-HLA and TCR-CMV co-occurrence with hypergeometric tests, applying a repertoire-size bias correction to TCR pairs. In a later analysis, false discovery rates were estimated by permuting HLA or CMV assignments 20 times. In a later analysis, co-occurring TCRs were grouped using DBSCAN, with TCRdist sequence similarity added in when clustering inside HLA-allele-positive subsets. Co-occurrence clustering excluded repertoires with fewer than 30,000 or more than 120,000 public chains, plus five with anomalous nucleotide sharing. This immuneACCESS table, as held by TCRdb, lists in-frame sequences with V and J called but not all clones. Of the missing ones, under half trace to an unresolved V gene in checked studies; the others have no known cause. V and J calls and clone size are copied from that table; D and trimming were computed from the DNA. The sample yields around 190,000 clones; approximately 86% were counted once. Roughly 0.33% of the sample is in the top ten clones.

The sample originates from a study of cytomegalovirus exposure and HLA in healthy donors (dated by TCRdb to the late 2010s). Background on the whole study: An earlier analysis of roughly 570 of the donors reported 276 Gb of sequence data and 100 million to 120 million unique TCR beta sequences obtained from some 200 million T cells. The number of donors typed differed by locus, with about 629-640 for A, B, C, DRB1 and DQB1, about 500 for DQA1, 600 to 610 for DPA1, and 450 to 480 for DPB1. Rather than using new phenotypic data, the later analysis identified candidate immune exposures from TCR beta sequences and from how often those sequences occurred across donors. An earlier analysis of 587 of the donors used high-throughput TCR beta sequencing to judge whether each TCR beta V gene segment behaved as functional or pseudogenic. In addition to the first cohort of hundreds of subjects, a separate validation cohort of some 120 different subjects was used. In a later genetic analysis, genome-wide SNP genotypes for about 55% of the roughly 700 donors were used, and that subset was treated as a discovery cohort. Because of strong linkage in the cohort, roughly five DR-DQ haplotypes were treated as single units for association and clustering. An early release covering some 640 HLA-typed donors comprised about 300 gigabases of sequencing data and tens of millions of unique TCR sequences. Across about 370 genotyped donors of the cohort, an average of approximately 220,000 unique TCR beta nucleotide sequences per donor were sequenced, and roughly 17% of those sequences were non-productive. Of the 300 to 500 genotyped donors, 70% to 90% were placed in the genetic ancestry cluster associated with self-reported Caucasian donors. The study used immunosequencing to profile the T cell repertoires of several hundred subjects and linked those repertoires to cytomegalovirus serostatus. HLA typing included class I and class II loci at four-digit resolution. All discovery cohort repertoires had been generated using a single sequencing platform. The aim of the study was to test whether cataloging public T cell receptors could identify signatures of past pathogen exposure. Donor age, sex, ethnicity and CMV serostatus were collected together with the repertoire data. To study patterns of TCR occurrence, a later analysis re-analyzed previously published TCR beta repertoires from several hundred donors and added high-resolution HLA genotyping. The study combined high-throughput TCR immunosequencing, statistical association of individual TCRs with disease status, and machine learning to predict cytomegalovirus infection status. Broad study findings and their caveats: HLA typing was unavailable for some donors at each locus, so association tests used only the typed subset. While some public TCRs were present in many individuals, most TCR sequences turned up only very rarely across donors. In a later analysis, some 17,000 TCR beta sequences were associated with specific HLA alleles at a false discovery rate of 0.05. A group of highly shared sequence variants was considered likely to be a technical artifact of the sequencing pipeline. According to a later analysis, TCR association rates differed among HLA loci, with DRB1 alleles showing the most associated TCRs and HLA-C alleles showing the fewest. Strong co-occurrence of HLA alleles, especially DR and DQ, made assigning TCR associations to individual alleles difficult. In an earlier analysis of 587 of the donors, most TCR beta V segments appeared in productive rearrangements about 90% or about 30% of the time, broadly matching IMGT annotations. In a later analysis, most CMV-associated TCR beta chains were found to appear HLA-restricted, with HLA associations seemingly driven largely by CMV exposure. Because counts were too low, seventeen rarely observed V segments, including chromosome 9 orphons, were left out of the earlier analysis of several hundred of the donors. A total of roughly 160 TCR beta chains were listed by the study as associated with cytomegalovirus. Correlated functional status among segregating V segments might reflect linkage disequilibrium, but an unknown experimental factor could not be ruled out. In a later genetic analysis, fewer N-insertions in productive TCRs were reported among donors in an Asian-associated ancestry cluster than the roughly 640-donor mean. The presence/absence analyses assumed that sequencing depth was roughly uniform across donors, and that assumption may not be true. A later analysis found that HLA-associated TCR beta chains were more clonally expanded and had lower generation probabilities than equally common non-associated chains. It was suggested by the authors that the approach could potentially be generalized to other disease states and immunological phenotypes. Several of the top co-occurrence clusters appeared to be linked to parvovirus B19, influenza, CMV and Epstein-Barr virus, according to a later analysis. The classifier was reported to diagnose cytomegalovirus status with high specificity and sensitivity in both the original and validation cohorts. Immune exposure information for the cohort was limited to CMV serostatus. A further reported finding was that TCR beta sequences accurately predicted the HLA-A and HLA-B alleles for most subjects in the first cohort. The 87-base-pair reads could not distinguish some IMGT-functional V segments, including TRBV6-2 and TRBV6-3, so those segments were excluded. V-gene and J-gene trimming of TCR beta chains was associated with a missense DCLRE1C variant in a later genetic analysis, and the association was replicated in an independent cohort. In vitro tests confirmed that a few of the cytomegalovirus-associated TCR beta chains recognize cytomegalovirus antigens. The cohort was sequenced for TCR beta chains only, and without alpha or paired-chain data the features that could be detected were limited.

Trimming takes 0 bases off V and 4 bases off J; junction bases not matched to a gene: 9. Taken from cysteine to phenylalanine, the CDR3 has 16 residues. Only the CDR3 DNA is retained, 48 bases long and in frame from the first base. For CDR1 and CDR2, the germline V gene lists SGHRS and YFSETQ. The cohort consisted of 666 healthy bone marrow donors. At the time of sampling, every cohort member was nominally healthy, though immune exposures that went unrecorded were likely present. The donor tested CMV seronegative and was one of the 352 seronegative cohort members. A peripheral blood sample was collected from each donor, and TCR beta sequencing was performed on peripheral blood mononuclear cells. Genomic DNA was extracted from the blood cell samples with the Qiagen DNeasy Blood Extraction Kit.

The sample was PBMCs. This sequence was found in a woman aged 30 to 39 in good health and CMV-seronegative. The chain joins TRBV5-1 to TRBJ2-5; 7 bases in the middle match TRBD2. The nucleotide sequence is given as TGCGCCAGCAGCTTGGCCTCGTTTAGCGGGTTAGAGACCCAGTACTTC. The resulting protein is CASSLASFSGLETQYF. Where the CDR3 stops, the reference TRBV5-1 and TRBJ2-5 genes take over; the full variable domain is KAGVTQTPRYLIKTRGQQVTLSCSPISGHRSVSWYQQTPGQGLQFLFEYFSETQRNKGNFPGRFSGRQFSNSRSEMNVSTLELGDSALYLCASSLASFSGLETQYFGPGTRLLVL.